A selection of T cell receptor beta chains follows, all from one sample in a study of T-cell reconstitution after alpha-beta-depleted transplantation in children. MiXCR, applied by TCRdb to the PCR reads, yields one record per CDR3 protein. In the table there are 200,000 or so distinct CDR3 sequences, roughly 6.3% of which are singletons. The sequencing used PBMCs, collected before TCRalphabeta/CD19-depleted stem cell transplant. Receptors were obtained from a girl less than two years old with combined immunodeficiency, due to receive a stem cell transplant. The CDR3 runs from the conserved cysteine through the conserved F or W. Fields, in order: CDR3 DNA, CDR3 protein, clone size, V gene, J gene, CDR3 length, D gene. A D gene is named only where the DNA matches it firmly. Clone size is given for some rows only: seen once, a few or many times, or a class if the clone is expanded.

TGTGCCAGCAGCTTGTCGAGTAGGGGGAGGTACGAGCAGTACTTC	CASSLSSRGRYEQYF	many	TRBV5-6	TRBJ2-7	15	NA
TGTGCTAGGGGGCATTGGACCCTTTCCGAGCAGTACTTC	CARGHWTLSEQYF	many	TRBV12-5	TRBJ2-7	13	NA
TGTGCCAGCAGCCAGATGAGGATGGCGGGGAGCGCGAACACCGGGGAGCTGTTTTTT	CASSQMRMAGSANTGELFF	many	TRBV4-2	TRBJ2-2	19	NA
TGTGCCAGCAGCTTACTAGCGGGGGGGAGCACAGATACGCAGTATTTT	CASSLLAGGSTDTQYF	many	TRBV7-2	TRBJ2-3	16	TRBD2
TGTGCCAGCAGTGAAAAGACAGGGGGACCACACAATGAGCAGTTCTTC	CASSEKTGGPHNEQFF	many	TRBV2	TRBJ2-1	16	TRBD1
TGTGCCATCAGTGAGCCGAGCAGGCTTAATATAGCTGAGCAGTTCTTC	CAISEPSRLNIAEQFF	many	TRBV10-3	TRBJ2-1	16	NA
TGCGCCAGCAGCTGGGGACAGGGCTCAGATACGCAGTATTTT	CASSWGQGSDTQYF	many	TRBV5-1	TRBJ2-3	14	TRBD1
TGTGCCAGCTCAAGGGCAACTAATGAAAAACTGTTTTTT	CASSRATNEKLFF	many	TRBV18	TRBJ1-4	13	NA
TGTGCCAGCAGCCGTACCCGTTCGGGCACAGATACGCAGTATTTT	CASSRTRSGTDTQYF	many	TRBV14	TRBJ2-3	15	NA
TGTGCCACCAGTGATTCACCGGGACTAGTATTCGGCAATGAGCAGTTCTTC	CATSDSPGLVFGNEQFF	many	TRBV24-1	TRBJ2-1	17	TRBD2
TGTGCCAGCAGCTTAAACGCCCACACCGGGGAGCTGTTTTTT	CASSLNAHTGELFF	many	TRBV7-2	TRBJ2-2	14	NA
TGTGCCAGCAGTTTTAGTATTGGGGAGGGCCGCTACGAGCAGTACTTC	CASSFSIGEGRYEQYF	NA	TRBV28	TRBJ2-7	16	TRBD2
TGTGCCAGCGCTCGGGGGAACTATGGCTACACCTTC	CASARGNYGYTF	few	TRBV12-3/TRBV12-4	TRBJ1-2	12	NA
TGCGCCAGCAGCAACGTTAGGACAGGGGGCCTGAACACCGGGGAGCTGTTTTTT	CASSNVRTGGLNTGELFF	many	TRBV5-1	TRBJ2-2	18	TRBD1
TGTGCCAGCAGTGGAGTGTACGCACCCCTCCACTTT	CASSGVYAPLHF	many	TRBV12-3/TRBV12-4	TRBJ1-6	12	NA
TGTGCCAGCAGCCCCGAGCCCCTAACAGGACCCTACGAGCAGTACTTC	CASSPEPLTGPYEQYF	many	TRBV7-9	TRBJ2-7	16	NA
TGTGCCAGCAGGTCAACAAGAAACACTGAAGCTTTCTTT	CASRSTRNTEAFF	NA	TRBV25-1	TRBJ1-1	13	NA
TGCGCCAGCAGCTCCAGCTATTGGCCCGGGCCACAAACCTCGAGGGACACTGAAGCTTTCTTT	CASSSSYWPGPQTSRDTEAFF	NA	TRBV5-1	TRBJ1-1	21	NA
TGCGCCAGCAGCTTGGCCAGCACCTCCTACGAGCAGTACTTC	CASSLASTSYEQYF	many	TRBV5-1	TRBJ2-7	14	NA
TGTGCCAGCAGCCTGCGACAGGGGATCATCCATGAGCAGTTCTTC	CASSLRQGIIHEQFF	many	TRBV13	TRBJ2-1	15	TRBD1
TGCAGTGCGAAGGACCTCTCCAAGGGAGAGCAGTACTTC	CSAKDLSKGEQYF	many	TRBV20-1	TRBJ2-7	13	NA
TGCAGTGCTTCAGCCGGGACTAGCTGGAATGAGCAGTTCTTC	CSASAGTSWNEQFF	many	TRBV20-1	TRBJ2-1	14	TRBD2
TGTGCCAGCAGTTACGGGACGCCAGCGGACATTCAGTACTTC	CASSYGTPADIQYF	NA	TRBV6-5	TRBJ2-4	14	NA
TGTGCCAGCCCCGTCCCCAGCTCCTACAATGAGCAGTTCTTC	CASPVPSSYNEQFF	many	TRBV2	TRBJ2-1	14	NA
TGTGCCAGCAGTTCCGGGGAAATCCATGAGCAGTTCTTC	CASSSGEIHEQFF	many	TRBV6-5	TRBJ2-1	13	NA
TGCGCCAGCAGCTTGGATGGAATGACAAATGAGCAGTTCTTC	CASSLDGMTNEQFF	many	TRBV5-1	TRBJ2-1	14	NA
TGTGCCAGCAGTTTAGCGAATCCCGTACGGGGTGAGCAGTTCTTC	CASSLANPVRGEQFF	many	TRBV12-3/TRBV12-4	TRBJ2-1	15	NA
TGCAGCGTGGAGGGGCAGGCGGAGGGTCCACAAGAGACCCAGTACTTC	CSVEGQAEGPQETQYF	NA	TRBV29-1	TRBJ2-5	16	NA
TGTGCCACCAGTGATTTGTCAGGGACTACGGAGACCCAGTACTTC	CATSDLSGTTETQYF	few	TRBV24-1	TRBJ2-5	15	TRBD2
TGTGCCAGCAGCTTAGGGGGGGCGGGCACAGATACGCAGTATTTT	CASSLGGAGTDTQYF	many	TRBV5-5	TRBJ2-3	15	NA
TGTGCCATCAGTGGGTGGGTAGCTCGTCATGGGGGCAATGAGCAGTTCTTC	CAISGWVARHGGNEQFF	NA	TRBV10-3	TRBJ2-1	17	NA
TGCAGTGCTAGAGATGGCGGGAGGGTCTACGAGCAGTACTTC	CSARDGGRVYEQYF	many	TRBV20-1	TRBJ2-7	14	TRBD2
TGTGCCAGCAGCTTAGGGTCAACCGGCCCGTACAATGAGCAGTTCTTC	CASSLGSTGPYNEQFF	many	TRBV7-3	TRBJ2-1	16	NA
TGTGCCAGCAGCCAACCGGTCGGAACCAAACGCACAGATACGCAGTATTTT	CASSQPVGTKRTDTQYF	many	TRBV4-2	TRBJ2-3	17	NA
TGCGCCAGCAGCCAAATTGCAGGGAGGTCCTACGAGCAGTACTTC	CASSQIAGRSYEQYF	few	TRBV4-1	TRBJ2-7	15	NA
TGTGCCAGCAGTTTACAGATTTATCAGGACATTCAGTACTTC	CASSLQIYQDIQYF	many	TRBV12-3/TRBV12-4	TRBJ2-4	14	NA
TGTGCCTGGAGTATTGGGAATGAGCAGTTCTTC	CAWSIGNEQFF	few	TRBV30	TRBJ2-1	11	NA
TGTGCCAGTAGCATCAGGGTTGGGACCAATTCCTACGAGCAGTACTTC	CASSIRVGTNSYEQYF	many	TRBV19	TRBJ2-7	16	NA
TGTGCCATCAGTGAGGGGACTAGCTTCTATGAGCAGTTCTTC	CAISEGTSFYEQFF	many	TRBV10-3	TRBJ2-1	14	TRBD2
TGTGCCAGCAGTGAAGAGCGGGGGACCTACGAGCAGTACTTC	CASSEERGTYEQYF	many	TRBV2	TRBJ2-7	14	TRBD2
TGCGCCAGCAGCTTGGCTTTGACACTGGACCAAGAGACCCAGTACTTC	CASSLALTLDQETQYF	many	TRBV5-1	TRBJ2-5	16	NA
TGCGCCAGCAGCCAAGAAGGGACAGGGGGCTACAATGAGCAGTTCTTC	CASSQEGTGGYNEQFF	many	TRBV4-3	TRBJ2-1	16	TRBD1
TGTGCCAGCAGTCCATTAATTTATAGTAGCGTAGAAGAGACCCAGTACTTC	CASSPLIYSSVEETQYF	many	TRBV12-3/TRBV12-4	TRBJ2-5	17	NA
TGTGCCAGCAGCCAGAGGACAGGGAGAGAGACCCAGTACTTC	CASSQRTGRETQYF	many	TRBV14	TRBJ2-5	14	TRBD1
TGCAGCGCCGCCCTAGGGGGCCCCACCTACGAGCAGTACTTC	CSAALGGPTYEQYF	many	TRBV29-1	TRBJ2-7	14	TRBD1
TGTGCCAGCAGATCCCGGGACAGGGGCTACAATGAGCAGTTCTTC	CASRSRDRGYNEQFF	many	TRBV12-3/TRBV12-4	TRBJ2-1	15	TRBD1
TGTGCCAGCAGCTTAGTCCCGGGGGGGGCATCATCTCCGGACACTGAAGCTTTCTTT	CASSLVPGGASSPDTEAFF	many	TRBV7-6	TRBJ1-1	19	NA
TGTGCCACCAGCAGACAAATAGCGGCAGATTACACAGATACGCAGTATTTT	CATSRQIAADYTDTQYF	NA	TRBV15	TRBJ2-3	17	NA
TGCGCCAGCAGCCAACGGGGCAACTCCTACAATGAGCAGTTCTTC	CASSQRGNSYNEQFF	NA	TRBV4-3	TRBJ2-1	15	NA
TGTGCCAGCAGCCCGACAGGGGGCAGTGAGACCCAGTACTTC	CASSPTGGSETQYF	many	TRBV3-1	TRBJ2-5	14	TRBD1
TGTGCCAGCAGCCAAGAATGGAGCAATAGCAATCAGCCCCAGCATTTT	CASSQEWSNSNQPQHF	many	TRBV4-2	TRBJ1-5	16	NA
TGTGCCAGCAGTCCCCGGGGAGCGGGGATACTCACAGATACGCAGTATTTT	CASSPRGAGILTDTQYF	many	TRBV6-5	TRBJ2-3	17	TRBD2
TGTGCCAGCAGCCCACGGGACCGAGACACAGATACGCAGTATTTT	CASSPRDRDTDTQYF	many	TRBV7-2	TRBJ2-3	15	NA
TGTGCCAGCAGCGGACGGACAGTTCAAGAGACCCAGTACTTC	CASSGRTVQETQYF	few	TRBV11-3	TRBJ2-5	14	NA
TGTGCCAGCAGTTACCGACGGGGAGGCCCCACCCTACTAGACAATGAGCAGTTCTTC	CASSYRRGGPTLLDNEQFF	many	TRBV6-2/TRBV6-3	TRBJ2-1	19	NA
TGCAGCGTTGAGTCGGCAGAGAGGAGCTCCTACAATGAGCAGTTCTTC	CSVESAERSSYNEQFF	many	TRBV29-1	TRBJ2-1	16	NA
TGTGCCAGCAGCCAAGCCCCGGGACAAGGAGCGGCTAATGAAAAACTGTTTTTT	CASSQAPGQGAANEKLFF	NA	TRBV4-2	TRBJ1-4	18	NA
TGTGCCAGCAGCTGGACTAGCTACTCCTACAATGAGCAGTTCTTC	CASSWTSYSYNEQFF	many	TRBV11-2	TRBJ2-1	15	TRBD2
TGCAGCGTTGTAGGACACTTGGGGTACAATGAGCAGTTCTTC	CSVVGHLGYNEQFF	many	TRBV29-1	TRBJ2-1	14	NA